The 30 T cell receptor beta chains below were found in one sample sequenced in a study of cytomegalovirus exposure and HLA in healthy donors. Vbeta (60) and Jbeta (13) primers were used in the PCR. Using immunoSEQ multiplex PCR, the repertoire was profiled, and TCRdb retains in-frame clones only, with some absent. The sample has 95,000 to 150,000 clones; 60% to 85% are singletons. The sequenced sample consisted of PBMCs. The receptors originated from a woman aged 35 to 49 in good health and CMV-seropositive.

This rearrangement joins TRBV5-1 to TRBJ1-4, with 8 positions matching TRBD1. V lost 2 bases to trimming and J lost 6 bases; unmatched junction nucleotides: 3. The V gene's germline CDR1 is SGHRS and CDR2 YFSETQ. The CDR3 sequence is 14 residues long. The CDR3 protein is CASSLQGGDEKLFF. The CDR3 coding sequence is TGCGCCAGCAGCTTACAGGGGGGTGATGAAAAACTGTTTTTT.

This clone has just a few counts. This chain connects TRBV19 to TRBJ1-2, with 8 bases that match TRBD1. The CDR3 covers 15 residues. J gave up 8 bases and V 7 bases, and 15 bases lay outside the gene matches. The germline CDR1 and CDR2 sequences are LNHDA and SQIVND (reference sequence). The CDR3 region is CASIAPDRAQRGYTF. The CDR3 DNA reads TGTGCCAGTATAGCCCCGGACAGGGCCCAAAGAGGCTACACCTTC.

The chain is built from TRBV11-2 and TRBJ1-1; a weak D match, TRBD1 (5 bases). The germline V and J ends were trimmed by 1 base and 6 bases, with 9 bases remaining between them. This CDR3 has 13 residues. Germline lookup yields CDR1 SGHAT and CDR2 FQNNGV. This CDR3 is CASSLVGEAEAFF. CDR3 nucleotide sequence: TGTGCCAGCAGCTTAGTGGGGGAGGCTGAAGCTTTCTTT.

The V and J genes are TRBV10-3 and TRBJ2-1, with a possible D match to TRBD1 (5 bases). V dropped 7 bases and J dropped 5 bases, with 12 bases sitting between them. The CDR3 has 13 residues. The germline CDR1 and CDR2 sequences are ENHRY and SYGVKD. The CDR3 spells CAITGTGDNEQFF. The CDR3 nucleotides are TGTGCCATCACCGGAACAGGAGACAATGAGCAGTTCTTC.

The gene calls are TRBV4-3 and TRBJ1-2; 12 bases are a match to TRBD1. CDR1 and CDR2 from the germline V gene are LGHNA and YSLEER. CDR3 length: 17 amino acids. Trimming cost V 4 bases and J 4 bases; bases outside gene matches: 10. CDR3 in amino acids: CASSPAGQGARSYGYTF. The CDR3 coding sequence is TGCGCCAGCAGCCCGGCGGGACAGGGGGCGCGGAGCTATGGCTACACCTTC.

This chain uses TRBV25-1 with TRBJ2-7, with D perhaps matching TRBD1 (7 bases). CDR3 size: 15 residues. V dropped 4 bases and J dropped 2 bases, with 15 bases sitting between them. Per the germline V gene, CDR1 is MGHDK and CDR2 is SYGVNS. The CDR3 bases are TGTGCCAGCAGTGGACTTACCAGGGGGGCCTACGAGCAGTACTTC. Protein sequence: CASSGLTRGAYEQYF.

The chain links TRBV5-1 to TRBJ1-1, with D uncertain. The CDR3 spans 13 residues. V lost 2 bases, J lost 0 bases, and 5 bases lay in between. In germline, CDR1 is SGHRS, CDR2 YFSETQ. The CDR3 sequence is CASSFRMNTEAFF. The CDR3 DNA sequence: TGCGCCAGCAGCTTCCGTATGAACACTGAAGCTTTCTTT.

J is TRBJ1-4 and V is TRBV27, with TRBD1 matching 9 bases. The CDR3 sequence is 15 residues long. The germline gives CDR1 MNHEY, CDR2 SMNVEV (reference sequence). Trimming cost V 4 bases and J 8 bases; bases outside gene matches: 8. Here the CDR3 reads CASSSRQGVWEKLFF. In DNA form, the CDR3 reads TGTGCCAGCAGTTCAAGACAGGGGGTTTGGGAAAAACTGTTTTTT.

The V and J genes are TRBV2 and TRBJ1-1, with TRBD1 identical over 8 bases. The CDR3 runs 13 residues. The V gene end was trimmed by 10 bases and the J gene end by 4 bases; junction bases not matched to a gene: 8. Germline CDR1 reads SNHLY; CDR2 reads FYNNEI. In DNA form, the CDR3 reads TGTGCCAACAGAAAGGACAGGGCCACTGAAGCTTTCTTT. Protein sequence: CANRKDRATEAFF. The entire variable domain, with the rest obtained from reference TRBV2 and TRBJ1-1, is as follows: EPEVTQTPSHQVTQMGQEVILRCVPISNHLYFYWYRQILGQKVEFLVSFYNNEISEKSEIFDDQFSVERPDGSNFTLKIRSTKLEDSAMYFCANRKDRATEAFFGQGTRLTVV.

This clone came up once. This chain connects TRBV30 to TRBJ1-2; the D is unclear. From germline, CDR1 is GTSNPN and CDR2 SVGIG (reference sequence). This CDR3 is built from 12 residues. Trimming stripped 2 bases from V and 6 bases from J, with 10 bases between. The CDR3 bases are TGTGCCTGGAGTAGGCAGGTTAATGGCTACACCTTC. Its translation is CAWSRQVNGYTF. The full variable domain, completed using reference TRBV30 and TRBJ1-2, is SQTIHQWPATLVQPVGSPLSLECTVEGTSNPNLYWYRQAAGRGLQLLFYSVGIGQISSEVPQNLSASRPQDRQFILSSKKLLLSDSGFYLCAWSRQVNGYTFGSGTRLTVV.

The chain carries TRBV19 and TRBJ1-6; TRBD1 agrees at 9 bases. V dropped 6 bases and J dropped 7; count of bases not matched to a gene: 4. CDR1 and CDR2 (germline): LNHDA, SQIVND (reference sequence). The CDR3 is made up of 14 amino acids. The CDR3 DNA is TGTGCCAGTAGCGGACAGGGGAGGAATTCACCCCTCCACTTT. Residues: CASSGQGRNSPLHF.

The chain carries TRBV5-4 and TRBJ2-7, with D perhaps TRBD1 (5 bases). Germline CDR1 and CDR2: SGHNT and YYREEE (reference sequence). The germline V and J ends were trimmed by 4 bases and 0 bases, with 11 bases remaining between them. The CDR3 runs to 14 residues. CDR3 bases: TGTGCCAGCAGCCGTACAGGAAGCTCCTACGAGCAGTACTTC. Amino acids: CASSRTGSSYEQYF.

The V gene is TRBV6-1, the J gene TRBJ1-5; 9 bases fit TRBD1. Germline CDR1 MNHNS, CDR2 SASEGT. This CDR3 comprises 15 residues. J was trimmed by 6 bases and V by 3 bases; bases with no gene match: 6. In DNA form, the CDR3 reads TGTGCCAGCAGTGATCCCGGGACAGGGACTCAGCCCCAGCATTTT. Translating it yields CASSDPGTGTQPQHF.

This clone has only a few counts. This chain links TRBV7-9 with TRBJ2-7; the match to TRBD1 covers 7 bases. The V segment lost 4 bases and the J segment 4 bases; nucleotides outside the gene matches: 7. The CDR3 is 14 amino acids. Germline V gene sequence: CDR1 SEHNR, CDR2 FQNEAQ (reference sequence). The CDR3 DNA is TGTGCCAGCAGCTCGGGACAGCGATTATACGAGCAGTACTTC. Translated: CASSSGQRLYEQYF.

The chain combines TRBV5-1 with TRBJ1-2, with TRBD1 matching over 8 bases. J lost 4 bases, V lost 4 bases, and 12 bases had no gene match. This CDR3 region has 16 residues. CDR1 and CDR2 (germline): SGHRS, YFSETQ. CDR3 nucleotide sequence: TGCGCCAGCAGCCCAGGGACAGGAGGGCTTATCTATGGCTACACCTTC. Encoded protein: CASSPGTGGLIYGYTF.

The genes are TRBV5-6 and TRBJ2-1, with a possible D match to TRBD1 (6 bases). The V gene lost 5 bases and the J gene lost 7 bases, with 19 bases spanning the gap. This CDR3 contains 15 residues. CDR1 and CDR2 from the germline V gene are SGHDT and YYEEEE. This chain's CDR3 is CASRDGPGRGNEQFF. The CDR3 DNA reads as TGTGCCAGCAGGGACGGGCCGGGAAGGGGGAATGAGCAGTTCTTC.

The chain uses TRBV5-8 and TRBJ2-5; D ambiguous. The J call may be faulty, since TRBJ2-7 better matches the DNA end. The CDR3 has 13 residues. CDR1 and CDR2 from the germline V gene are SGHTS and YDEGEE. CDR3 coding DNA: TGTGCCAGCAGCTTGGCTAGTATCTACGAGCAGTACTTC. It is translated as CASSLASIYEQYF.

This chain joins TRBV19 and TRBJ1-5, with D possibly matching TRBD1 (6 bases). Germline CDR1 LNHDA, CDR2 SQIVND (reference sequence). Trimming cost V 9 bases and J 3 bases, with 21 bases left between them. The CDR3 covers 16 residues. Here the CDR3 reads CASAQVTGHNNQPQHF. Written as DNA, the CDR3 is TGTGCCAGCGCCCAAGTGACAGGTCACAACAATCAGCCCCAGCATTTT.

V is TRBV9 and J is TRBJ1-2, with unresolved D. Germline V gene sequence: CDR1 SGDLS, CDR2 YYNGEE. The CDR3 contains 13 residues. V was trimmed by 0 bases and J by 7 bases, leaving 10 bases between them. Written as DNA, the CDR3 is TGTGCCAGCAGCGTAGAACCGGGGTTTGGCTACACCTTC. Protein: CASSVEPGFGYTF. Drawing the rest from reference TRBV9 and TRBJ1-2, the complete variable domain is DSGVTQTPKHLITATGQRVTLRCSPRSGDLSVYWYQQSLDQGLQFLIQYYNGEERAKGNILERFSAQQFPDLHSELNLSSLELGDSALYFCASSVEPGFGYTFGSGTRLTVV.

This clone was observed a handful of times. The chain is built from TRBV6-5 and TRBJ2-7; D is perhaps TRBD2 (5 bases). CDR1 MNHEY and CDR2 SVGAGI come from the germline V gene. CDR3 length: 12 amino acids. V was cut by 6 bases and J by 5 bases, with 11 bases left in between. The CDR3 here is CASSRGSDEQYF. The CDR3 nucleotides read TGTGCCAGCAGCAGAGGGTCGGACGAGCAGTACTTC.

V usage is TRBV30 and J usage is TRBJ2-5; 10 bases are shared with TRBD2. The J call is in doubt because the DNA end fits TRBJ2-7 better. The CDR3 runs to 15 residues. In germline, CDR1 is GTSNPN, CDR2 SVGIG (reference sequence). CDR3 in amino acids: CAWSSGRALGDEQYF. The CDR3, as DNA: TGTGCCTGGTCGAGCGGGAGGGCTCTTGGCGACGAGCAGTACTTC.

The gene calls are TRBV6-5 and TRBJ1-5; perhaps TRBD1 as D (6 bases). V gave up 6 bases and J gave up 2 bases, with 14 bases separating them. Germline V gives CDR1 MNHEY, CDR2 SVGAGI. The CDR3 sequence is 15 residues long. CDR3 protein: CASSRTQGGNQPQHF. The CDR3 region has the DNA TGTGCCAGCAGCCGGACACAGGGAGGCAATCAGCCCCAGCATTTT.

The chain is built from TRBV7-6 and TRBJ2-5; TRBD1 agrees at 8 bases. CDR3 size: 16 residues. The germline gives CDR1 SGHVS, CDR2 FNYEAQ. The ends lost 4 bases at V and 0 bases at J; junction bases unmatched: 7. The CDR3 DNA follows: TGTGCCAGCAGCTCCTGGACAGGGAACAACCAAGAGACCCAGTACTTC. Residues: CASSSWTGNNQETQYF.

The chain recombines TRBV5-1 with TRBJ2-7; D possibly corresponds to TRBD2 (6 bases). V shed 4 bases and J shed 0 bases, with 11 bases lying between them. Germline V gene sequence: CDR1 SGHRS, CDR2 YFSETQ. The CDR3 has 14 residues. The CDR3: CASSRDGSSYEQYF. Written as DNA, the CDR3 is TGCGCCAGCAGCCGCGACGGGAGCTCCTACGAGCAGTACTTC. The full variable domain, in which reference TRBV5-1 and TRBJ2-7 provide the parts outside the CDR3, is KAGVTQTPRYLIKTRGQQVTLSCSPISGHRSVSWYQQTPGQGLQFLFEYFSETQRNKGNFPGRFSGRQFSNSRSEMNVSTLELGDSALYLCASSRDGSSYEQYFGPGTRLTVT.

CDR3 coding DNA: TGTGCCAGTAGACAGGGTTCGAGCAATCAGCCCCAGCATTTT. Protein product: CASRQGSSNQPQHF. The V and J genes are TRBV19 and TRBJ1-5, with D possibly being TRBD1 (6 bases). In germline, CDR1 is LNHDA, CDR2 SQIVND (reference sequence). CDR3 length: 14 amino acids. V was cut by 6 bases and J by 1 base, with 10 bases left in between.

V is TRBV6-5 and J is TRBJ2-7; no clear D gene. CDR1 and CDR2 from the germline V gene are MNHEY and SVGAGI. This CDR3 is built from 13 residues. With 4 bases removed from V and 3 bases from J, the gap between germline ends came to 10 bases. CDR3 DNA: TGTGCCAGCAGTTCTACACCGGGCTACGAGCAGTACTTC. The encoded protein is CASSSTPGYEQYF.

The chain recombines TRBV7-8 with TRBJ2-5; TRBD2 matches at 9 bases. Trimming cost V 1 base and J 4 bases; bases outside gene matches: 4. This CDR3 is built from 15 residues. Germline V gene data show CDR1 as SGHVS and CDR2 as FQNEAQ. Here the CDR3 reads CASSLVWRGGETQYF. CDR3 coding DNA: TGTGCCAGCAGCTTAGTCTGGCGGGGGGGAGAGACCCAGTACTTC.

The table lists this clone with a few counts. Here the CDR3 reads CASSYSKAGGRNEQFF. In nucleotides, the CDR3 is TGTGCCAGCAGTTACTCTAAAGCGGGGGGCCGGAATGAGCAGTTCTTC. The chain has TRBV6-5 and TRBJ2-1; 9 nucleotides agree with TRBD2. CDR3 size: 16 residues. The V gene's germline CDR1 is MNHEY and CDR2 SVGAGI. J was trimmed by 7 bases and V by 0 bases; bases with no gene match: 7.

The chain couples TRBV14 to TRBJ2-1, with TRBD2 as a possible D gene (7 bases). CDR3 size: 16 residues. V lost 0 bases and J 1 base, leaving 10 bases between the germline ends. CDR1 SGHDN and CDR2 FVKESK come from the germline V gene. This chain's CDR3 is CASSQDGRGSYNEQFF. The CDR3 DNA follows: TGTGCCAGCAGCCAAGATGGGAGGGGGTCCTACAATGAGCAGTTCTTC.

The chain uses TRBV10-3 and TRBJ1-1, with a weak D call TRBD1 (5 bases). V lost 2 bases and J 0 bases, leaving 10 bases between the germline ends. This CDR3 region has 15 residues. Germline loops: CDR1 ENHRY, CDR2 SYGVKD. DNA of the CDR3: TGTGCCATCAGTGAGGGGGGGACCATGAACACTGAAGCTTTCTTT. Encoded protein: CAISEGGTMNTEAFF.